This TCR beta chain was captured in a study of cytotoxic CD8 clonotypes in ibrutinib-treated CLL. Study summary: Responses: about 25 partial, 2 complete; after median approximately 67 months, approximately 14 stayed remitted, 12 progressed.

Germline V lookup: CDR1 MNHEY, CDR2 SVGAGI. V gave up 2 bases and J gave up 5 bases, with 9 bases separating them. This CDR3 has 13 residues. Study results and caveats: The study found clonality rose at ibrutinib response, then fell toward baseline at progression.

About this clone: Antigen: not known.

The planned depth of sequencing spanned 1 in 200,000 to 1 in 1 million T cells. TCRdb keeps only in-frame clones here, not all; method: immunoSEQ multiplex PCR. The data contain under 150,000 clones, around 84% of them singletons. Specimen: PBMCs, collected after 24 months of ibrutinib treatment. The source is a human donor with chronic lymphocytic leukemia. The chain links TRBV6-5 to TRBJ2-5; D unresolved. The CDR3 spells CASSYRPRETQYF. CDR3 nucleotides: TGTGCCAGCAGTTACCGTCCGCGGGAGACCCAGTACTTC.